The 23 T cell receptor beta chains reported below all come from one sample, sequenced in a study of shared clonotypes between healthy human individuals. Sequencing used immunoSEQ multiplex PCR; TCRdb keeps in-frame clones, though not all of them. The sample has roughly 2,300,000 clones, approximately 90% seen once. Material for sequencing was naive CD4+ T cells from PBMCs. Regarding subset: CD45RA+ positively selected. These receptors were collected from a man between 18 and 35 years old in good health. Some clones in this sample may be carry-over from other donors' samples.

The gene calls are TRBV10-3 and TRBJ2-3; the match to TRBD2 covers 12 bases. Germline CDR1 reads ENHRY; CDR2 reads SYGVKD. The CDR3 is 17 residues long. With V trimmed by 0 bases and J by 3 bases, 4 bases remained unmatched. CDR3: CAISESRLAGGTDTQYF. CDR3 nucleotide sequence: TGTGCCATCAGTGAGTCTAGGCTAGCGGGAGGGACAGATACGCAGTATTTT.

The V and J genes are TRBV5-4 and TRBJ1-1; D possibly corresponds to TRBD1 (6 bases). Per the germline V gene, CDR1 is SGHNT and CDR2 is YYREEE (reference sequence). The CDR3 has 13 residues. V lost 4 bases and J 4 bases, leaving 11 bases between the germline ends. As DNA, the CDR3 is TGTGCCAGCAGCGCGGGGGGCCCCACTGAAGCTTTCTTT. Protein sequence: CASSAGGPTEAFF.

The rearrangement links TRBV2 to TRBJ2-7, with D possibly TRBD1 on 5 matching bases. Trimming left V 5 bases short and J 0 bases short, with 14 bases between. Germline V gene sequence: CDR1 SNHLY, CDR2 FYNNEI. The CDR3 runs 15 residues. CDR3 nucleotide sequence: TGTGCCAGCAGTATCGACAGACCCCTCTCCTACGAGCAGTACTTC. Its translation: CASSIDRPLSYEQYF.

The chain combines TRBV11-2 with TRBJ2-5; the match to TRBD2 covers 11 bases. Germline CDR1 is SGHAT and CDR2 is FQNNGV. CDR3 size: 15 residues. After removal of 3 bases from V and 5 bases from J, the junction contained 5 bases not matched to a gene. CDR3 nucleotides: TGTGCCAGCAGCTTTTTAGCGGGAGGGCCCGAGACCCAGTACTTC. Translating it yields CASSFLAGGPETQYF.

A word on this clone: This sample also contains other DNA sequences that code for the same CDR3. This chain links TRBV27 with TRBJ1-1; TRBD1 might be the D (5 bases). This CDR3 is built from 14 residues. Germline V gives CDR1 MNHEY, CDR2 SMNVEV (reference sequence). Deletions cut 3 bases from V and 1 base from J, with 9 bases between. CDR3 region: CASSFLTANTEAFF. CDR3 DNA sequence: TGTGCCAGCAGTTTTCTGACAGCGAACACTGAAGCTTTCTTT.

This clone was recorded a few times. The rearrangement links TRBV20-1 to TRBJ1-1; 7 positions match TRBD1. Germline-derived CDR1 and CDR2 are DFQATT and SNEGSKA (reference sequence). The J segment lost 8 bases and the V segment lost 5 bases, leaving 5 bases of the junction unmatched. CDR3 length equals 11 residues. The CDR3 loop reads CSAAKTGEAFF. The CDR3 nucleotides read TGCAGTGCTGCGAAGACAGGGGAAGCTTTCTTT.

This clone turned up a few times. The J gene is TRBJ1-1, the V gene TRBV29-1; 7 nucleotides agree with TRBD1. V dropped 7 bases and J dropped 1; count of bases not matched to a gene: 12. This CDR3 is 15 amino acids long. The germline CDR1 and CDR2 sequences are SQVTM and ANQGSEA. The CDR3: CSATTGTTRNTEAFF. CDR3 nucleotides: TGCAGCGCGACGACAGGGACAACAAGGAACACTGAAGCTTTCTTT.

This clone showed up just once. This sample also contains other DNA sequences that code for the same CDR3. The gene calls are TRBV5-4 and TRBJ1-2, with D possibly being TRBD1 (6 bases). The CDR3 runs 13 residues. Germline CDR1 and CDR2: SGHNT and YYREEE (reference sequence). With 0 bases removed from V and 8 bases from J, the gap between germline ends came to 11 bases. CDR3 in DNA: TGTGCCAGCAGCTTGGACAGGGCCGGCGGCTACACCTTC. This codes for CASSLDRAGGYTF.

This clone is a singleton in its sample. The J gene is TRBJ2-6, the V gene TRBV28, with D perhaps matching TRBD1 (5 bases). The germline CDR1 and CDR2 sequences are MDHEN and SYDVKM. There are 18 residues in the CDR3. V shed 4 bases and J shed 4 bases, with 20 bases lying between them. The DNA for the CDR3 is TGTGCCAGCAGTTCATGGGGCCTTAATTGGGGAGGGGCCAACGTCCTGACTTTC. Translation gives CASSSWGLNWGGANVLTF.

The CDR3 nucleotides are TGTGCCAGCAGTTTACCAGGGGTTGACGAGCAGTACTTC. The encoded protein is CASSLPGVDEQYF. The genes are TRBV28 and TRBJ2-7, with a tentative D call TRBD1 (6 bases). The CDR3 runs 13 residues. V gave up 2 bases and J gave up 5 bases, with 10 bases separating them. Germline CDR1 and CDR2: MDHEN and SYDVKM. The full variable domain, rest sourced from reference TRBV28 and TRBJ2-7, is DVKVTQSSRYLVKRTGEKVFLECVQDMDHENMFWYRQDPGLGLRLIYFSYDVKMKEKGDIPEGYSVSREKKERFSLILESASTNQTSMYLCASSLPGVDEQYFGPGTRLTVT.

This rearrangement joins TRBV5-6 to TRBJ2-5, with D unresolved. With 1 base removed from V and 4 bases from J, the gap between germline ends came to 8 bases. Germline V lookup: CDR1 SGHDT, CDR2 YYEEEE. The length of the CDR3 is 13 residues. CDR3 DNA sequence: TGTGCCAGCAGCTTGTTTGGCCGAGAGACCCAGTACTTC. This sequence encodes CASSLFGRETQYF.

This chain uses TRBV5-4 with TRBJ1-6; perhaps TRBD1 as D (6 bases). V was pared by 2 bases and J by 10 bases, with 13 bases between. This CDR3 contains 14 residues. The V gene's germline CDR1 is SGHNT and CDR2 YYREEE (reference sequence). Written as DNA, the CDR3 is TGTGCCAGCAGCTTACAGGGACGAGACTCACCCCTCCACTTT. Amino acid sequence: CASSLQGRDSPLHF.

This chain joins TRBV14 and TRBJ1-2; the D is unclear. The CDR3 sequence is 13 residues long. V was trimmed by 4 bases and J by 8 bases, leaving 14 bases between them. CDR1 and CDR2 from the germline V gene are SGHDN and FVKESK. CDR3 in amino acids: CASSPLTQAGYTF. CDR3 bases: TGTGCCAGCAGCCCACTCACCCAAGCGGGCTACACCTTC.

The V call is TRBV28, the J call TRBJ2-6, with 10 bases matching TRBD2. CDR3 length: 18 residues. Germline V lookup: CDR1 MDHEN, CDR2 SYDVKM. V lost 5 bases to trimming and J lost 0 bases; unmatched junction nucleotides: 7. CDR3 bases: TGTGCCAGCAGTCGAGCGGGGGGGCTCCCCTCTGGGGCCAACGTCCTGACTTTC. It is translated as CASSRAGGLPSGANVLTF.

The chain has TRBV9 and TRBJ2-3, with 7 bases lining up with TRBD1. The CDR3 has 16 residues. Germline-derived CDR1 and CDR2 are SGDLS and YYNGEE. The J segment lost 2 bases and the V segment lost 4 bases, leaving 10 bases of the junction unmatched. The CDR3 here is CASSRSTGAPTDTQYF. Written as DNA, the CDR3 is TGTGCCAGCAGCCGGTCCACAGGGGCCCCCACAGATACGCAGTATTTT.

This clone has only one observation. The chain combines TRBV11-2 with TRBJ1-1; D unclear. The CDR3 runs to 14 residues. The ends were cut back, 5 bases at V and 1 base at J, with 11 bases in the middle. CDR1 and CDR2 (germline): SGHAT, FQNNGV. The CDR3 nucleotides are TGTGCCAGCAGCCGGACTGCAACGAACACTGAAGCTTTCTTT. It encodes CASSRTATNTEAFF.

V and J are TRBV28 and TRBJ1-5; D gene uncertain. Germline V CDR1 and CDR2: MDHEN, SYDVKM. This CDR3 has 15 residues. Trimming cost V 5 bases and J 3 bases, with 14 bases left between them. DNA of the CDR3: TGTGCCAGCAGTCCTCCTCCGGGATACAATCAGCCCCAGCATTTT. The encoded protein is CASSPPPGYNQPQHF.

The chain joins TRBV5-8 to TRBJ1-5; 7 bases line up with TRBD1. This CDR3 comprises 16 residues. Germline assignment: CDR1 SGHTS and CDR2 YDEGEE. With 4 bases clipped from V and 0 bases from J, the junction kept 7 bases outside the gene matches. CDR3 nucleotide sequence: TGTGCCAGCAGCCCGGGGACAGCTTATAGCAATCAGCCCCAGCATTTT. Amino acids: CASSPGTAYSNQPQHF.

The chain carries TRBV6-1 and TRBJ2-6; D not certain. The V gene's germline CDR1 is MNHNS and CDR2 SASEGT. V gave up 3 bases and J gave up 4 bases, with 4 bases separating them. The CDR3 is made up of 13 amino acids. The CDR3 bases are TGTGCCAGCAGTGATCAGGGGGCCAACGTCCTGACTTTC. The encoded protein is CASSDQGANVLTF.

V gene TRBV4-2 combines with J gene TRBJ2-3; D uncertain. Germline loops: CDR1 LGHNA, CDR2 YNFKEQ. The ends were cut back, 0 bases at V and 3 bases at J, with 10 bases in the middle. The CDR3 has 15 residues. Written as DNA, the CDR3 is TGTGCCAGCAGCCAAGACCGCGGCAAAACAGATACGCAGTATTTT. Encoded protein: CASSQDRGKTDTQYF.

This clone was detected once. The chain joins TRBV19 to TRBJ2-3; 8 nucleotides align to TRBD1. Germline values: CDR1 LNHDA, CDR2 SQIVND (reference sequence). The CDR3 is 12 residues long. V was pared by 6 bases and J by 5 bases, with 1 base of the junction left unmatched. CDR3 loop: CASRDRVDTQYF. The CDR3 nucleotides read TGTGCCAGTAGGGACAGGGTAGATACGCAGTATTTT. The full variable domain, in which reference TRBV19 and TRBJ2-3 provide the parts outside the CDR3, is DGGITQSPKYLFRKEGQNVTLSCEQNLNHDAMYWYRQDPGQGLRLIYYSQIVNDFQKGDIAEGYSVSREKKESFPLTVTSAQKNPTAFYLCASRDRVDTQYFGPGTRLTVL.

The V gene is TRBV9, the J gene TRBJ2-3, with D hard to call. The V gene lost 0 bases and the J gene lost 5 bases, with 10 bases spanning the gap. CDR3 length equals 14 residues. Germline V gene data show CDR1 as SGDLS and CDR2 as YYNGEE. The CDR3 region is CASSVVSAVDTQYF. Written as DNA, the CDR3 is TGTGCCAGCAGCGTAGTGTCGGCAGTAGATACGCAGTATTTT.

V and J are TRBV4-1 and TRBJ2-1; 14 bases agree with TRBD2. The CDR3 runs to 17 residues. Germline trimming cut 0 bases from V and 7 bases from J; bases unmatched to any gene: 5. CDR1 is MGHRA, CDR2 YSYEKL, per germline. The CDR3 region is CASSQDVRTSGRNEQFF. In DNA, the CDR3 is TGCGCCAGCAGCCAAGACGTAAGGACTAGCGGGAGGAATGAGCAGTTCTTC.